This T cell receptor (beta chain) was sequenced for a study of blood T cell repertoires in COVID-19. The CDR3 runs to 16 residues. CDR1 is SNHLY and CDR2 is FYNNEI in the germline V gene. The ends were cut back, 9 bases at V and 0 bases at J, with 18 bases in the middle. Assay: immunoSEQ multiplex PCR; the TCRdb copy retains only in-frame clones and omits some. Of about 110,000 clones in the sample, over 70% were seen once. Sequencing was performed on peripheral blood. This chain connects TRBV2 to TRBJ1-3, with D possibly matching TRBD1 (5 bases). The TCR sequence derives from a man aged 50 or older with acute or convalescent COVID-19. CDR3 amino acids: CASQAWGSASGNTIYF. The CDR3 DNA reads TGTGCCAGTCAGGCGTGGGGCAGCGCCTCTGGAAACACCATATATTTT.